This T cell receptor (beta chain) came from a study of cytomegalovirus exposure and HLA in healthy donors. In the PCR, 60 Vbeta and 13 Jbeta primers were used. Profiling relied on immunoSEQ multiplex PCR, and the TCRdb table lists in-frame clones only, not all of them. The sample lists some 45,000 clones, roughly 69% occurring once. This TCR was recovered from a woman aged 25 to 45 in good health and CMV-seronegative. Input material: PBMCs.

The CDR3 loop is CTSSRGGRAANEQFF. As DNA, the CDR3 is TGCACCAGCAGCCGTGGCGGGAGGGCCGCCAATGAGCAGTTCTTC. The rearrangement links TRBV1 to TRBJ2-1; the table's D gene call, TRBD2, was not cross checked with the DNA. TRBV1 constitutes a pseudogene. This CDR3 has 15 residues.